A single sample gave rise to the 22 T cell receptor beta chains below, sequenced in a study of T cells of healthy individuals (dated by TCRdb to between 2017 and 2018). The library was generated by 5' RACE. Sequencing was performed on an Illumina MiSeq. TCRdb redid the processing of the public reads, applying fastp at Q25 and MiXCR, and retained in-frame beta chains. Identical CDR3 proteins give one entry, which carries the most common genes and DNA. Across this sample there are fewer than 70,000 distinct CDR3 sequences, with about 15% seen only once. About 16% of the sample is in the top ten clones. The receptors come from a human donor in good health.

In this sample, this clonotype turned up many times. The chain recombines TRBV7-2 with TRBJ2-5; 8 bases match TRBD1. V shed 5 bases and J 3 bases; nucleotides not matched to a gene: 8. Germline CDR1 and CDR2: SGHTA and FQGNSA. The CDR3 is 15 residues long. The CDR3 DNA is TGTGCCAGCAGCCCAATACAGGGGGTAGAAGAGACCCAGTACTTC. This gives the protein CASSPIQGVEETQYF.

Here the CDR3 reads CAWRRNEGSGNTIYF. Written as DNA, the CDR3 is TGTGCCTGGAGGCGCAACGAGGGCTCTGGAAACACCATATATTTT. This sequence joins TRBV30 and TRBJ1-3; D ambiguous. Looked up from germline, CDR1 is GTSNPN and CDR2 is SVGIG (reference sequence). V lost 3 bases, J lost 0 bases, and 12 bases lay in between. The CDR3 loop spans 15 amino acids. The full variable domain, rest sourced from reference TRBV30 and TRBJ1-3, is SQTIHQWPATLVQPVGSPLSLECTVEGTSNPNLYWYRQAAGRGLQLLFYSVGIGQISSEVPQNLSASRPQDRQFILSSKKLLLSDSGFYLCAWRRNEGSGNTIYFGEGSWLTVV.

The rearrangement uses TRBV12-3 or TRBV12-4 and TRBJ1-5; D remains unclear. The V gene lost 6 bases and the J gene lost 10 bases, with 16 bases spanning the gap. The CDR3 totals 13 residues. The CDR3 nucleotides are TGTGCCAGCAGCCTTAAGGCCATCAACCCCCAGCATTTT. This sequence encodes CASSLKAINPQHF.

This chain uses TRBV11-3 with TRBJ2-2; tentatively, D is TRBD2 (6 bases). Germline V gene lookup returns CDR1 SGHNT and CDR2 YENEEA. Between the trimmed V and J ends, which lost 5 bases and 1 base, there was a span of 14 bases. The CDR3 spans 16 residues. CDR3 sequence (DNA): TGTGCCAGCAGCCCACGGGGGATGGGGAACACCGGGGAGCTGTTTTTT. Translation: CASSPRGMGNTGELFF.

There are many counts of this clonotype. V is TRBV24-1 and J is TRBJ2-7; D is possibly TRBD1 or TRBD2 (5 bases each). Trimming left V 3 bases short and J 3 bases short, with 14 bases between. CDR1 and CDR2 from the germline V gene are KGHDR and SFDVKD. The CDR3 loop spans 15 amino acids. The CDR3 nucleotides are TGTGCCACCAGTGATAGGGAAGGGGCGGGCTACGAGCAGTACTTC. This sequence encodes CATSDREGAGYEQYF.

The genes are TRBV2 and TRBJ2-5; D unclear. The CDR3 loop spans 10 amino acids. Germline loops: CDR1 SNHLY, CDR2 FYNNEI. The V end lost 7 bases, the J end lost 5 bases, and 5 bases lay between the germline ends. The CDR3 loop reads CASKVETQYF. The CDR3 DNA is TGTGCCAGCAAGGTGGAGACCCAGTACTTC. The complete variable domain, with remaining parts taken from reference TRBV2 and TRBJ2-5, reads EPEVTQTPSHQVTQMGQEVILRCVPISNHLYFYWYRQILGQKVEFLVSFYNNEISEKSEIFDDQFSVERPDGSNFTLKIRSTKLEDSAMYFCASKVETQYFGPGTRLLVL.

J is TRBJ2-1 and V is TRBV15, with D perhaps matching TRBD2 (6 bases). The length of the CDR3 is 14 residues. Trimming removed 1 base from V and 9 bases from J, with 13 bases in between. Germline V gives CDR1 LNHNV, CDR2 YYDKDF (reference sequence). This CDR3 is CATSRVGGVAEQFF. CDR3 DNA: TGTGCCACCAGCAGAGTGGGCGGGGTGGCTGAGCAGTTCTTC.

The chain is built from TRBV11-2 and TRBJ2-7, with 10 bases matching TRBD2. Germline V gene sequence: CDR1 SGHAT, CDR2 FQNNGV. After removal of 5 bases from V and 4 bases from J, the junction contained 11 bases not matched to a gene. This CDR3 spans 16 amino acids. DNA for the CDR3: TGTGCCAGCAGCGGTAGAATAGCGGGAGGTAGATACGAGCAGTACTTC. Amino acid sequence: CASSGRIAGGRYEQYF. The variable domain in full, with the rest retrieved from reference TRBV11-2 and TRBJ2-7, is EAGVAQSPRYKIIEKRQSVAFWCNPISGHATLYWYQQILGQGPKLLIQFQNNGVVDDSQLPKDRFSAERLKGVDSTLKIQPAKLEDSAVYLCASSGRIAGGRYEQYFGPGTRLTVT.

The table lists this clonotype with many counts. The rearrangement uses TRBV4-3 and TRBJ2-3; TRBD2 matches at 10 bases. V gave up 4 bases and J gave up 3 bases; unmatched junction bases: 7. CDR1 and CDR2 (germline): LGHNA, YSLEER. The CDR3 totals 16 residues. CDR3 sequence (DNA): TGCGCCAGCAGCCTATCCCTAGCGGGAGTTACAGATACGCAGTATTTT. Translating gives CASSLSLAGVTDTQYF.

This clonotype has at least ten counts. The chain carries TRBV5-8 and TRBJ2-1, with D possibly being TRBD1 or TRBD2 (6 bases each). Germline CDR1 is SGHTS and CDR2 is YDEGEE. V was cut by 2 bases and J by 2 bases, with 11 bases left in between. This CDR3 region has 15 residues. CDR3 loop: CASSLQGGTYNEQFF. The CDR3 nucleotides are TGTGCCAGCAGCTTACAGGGAGGAACCTACAATGAGCAGTTCTTC.

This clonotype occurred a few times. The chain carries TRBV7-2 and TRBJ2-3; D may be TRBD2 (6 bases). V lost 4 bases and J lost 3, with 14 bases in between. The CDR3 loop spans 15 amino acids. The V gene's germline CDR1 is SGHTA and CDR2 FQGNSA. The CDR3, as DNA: TGTGCCAGCAGCTCCCATAGCGGATCTACAGATACGCAGTATTTT. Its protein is CASSSHSGSTDTQYF.

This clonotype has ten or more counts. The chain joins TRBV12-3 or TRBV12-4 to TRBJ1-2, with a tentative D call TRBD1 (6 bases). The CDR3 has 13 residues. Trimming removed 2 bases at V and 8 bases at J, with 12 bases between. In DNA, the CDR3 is TGTGCCAGCAGTTTACTGGGGGCAGAGGGCTACACCTTC. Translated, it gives CASSLLGAEGYTF.

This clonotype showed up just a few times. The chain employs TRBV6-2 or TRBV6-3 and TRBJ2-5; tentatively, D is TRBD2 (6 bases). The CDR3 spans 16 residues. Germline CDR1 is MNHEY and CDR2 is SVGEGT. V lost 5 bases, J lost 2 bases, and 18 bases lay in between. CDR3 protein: CASSMIPGRGQETQYF. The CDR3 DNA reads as TGTGCCAGCAGTATGATCCCCGGGCGGGGACAAGAGACCCAGTACTTC.

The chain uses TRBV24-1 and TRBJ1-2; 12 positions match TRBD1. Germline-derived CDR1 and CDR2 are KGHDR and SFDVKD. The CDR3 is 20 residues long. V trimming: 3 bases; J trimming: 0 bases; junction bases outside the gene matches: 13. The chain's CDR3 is CATSDRRDRGPGHSNYGYTF. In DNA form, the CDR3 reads TGTGCCACCAGTGATCGGAGGGACAGGGGGCCGGGCCACTCTAACTATGGCTACACCTTC.

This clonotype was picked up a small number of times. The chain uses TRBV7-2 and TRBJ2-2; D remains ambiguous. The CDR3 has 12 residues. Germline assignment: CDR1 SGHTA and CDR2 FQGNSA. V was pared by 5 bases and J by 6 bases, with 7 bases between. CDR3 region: CASSLSPGELFF. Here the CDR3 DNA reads TGTGCCAGCAGCCTAAGTCCCGGGGAGCTGTTTTTT.

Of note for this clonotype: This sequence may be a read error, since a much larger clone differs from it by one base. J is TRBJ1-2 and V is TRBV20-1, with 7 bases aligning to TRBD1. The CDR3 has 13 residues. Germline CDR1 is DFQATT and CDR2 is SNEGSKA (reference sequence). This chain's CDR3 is CRRDSVVPDGYTF. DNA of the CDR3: TGCAGGAGGGACAGCGTTGTTCCTGACGGCTACACCTTC.

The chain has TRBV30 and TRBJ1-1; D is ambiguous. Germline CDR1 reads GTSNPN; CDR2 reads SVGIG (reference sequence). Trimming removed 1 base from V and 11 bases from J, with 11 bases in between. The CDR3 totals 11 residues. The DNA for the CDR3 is TGTGCCTGGAGTGCCAACAAAGGGGCTTTCTTT. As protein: CAWSANKGAFF.

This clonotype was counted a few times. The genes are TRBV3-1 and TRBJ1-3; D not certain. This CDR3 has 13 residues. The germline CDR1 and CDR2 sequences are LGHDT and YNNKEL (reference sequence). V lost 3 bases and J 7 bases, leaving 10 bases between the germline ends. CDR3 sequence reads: CASSHDRENTIYF. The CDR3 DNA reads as TGTGCCAGCAGCCACGATAGAGAGAACACCATATATTTT.

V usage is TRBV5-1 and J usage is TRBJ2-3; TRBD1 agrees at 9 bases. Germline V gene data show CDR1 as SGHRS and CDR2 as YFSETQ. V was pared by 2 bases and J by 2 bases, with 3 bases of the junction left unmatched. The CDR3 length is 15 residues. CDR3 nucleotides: TGCGCCAGCAGCTTTGGGGACAGGGACACAGATACGCAGTATTTT. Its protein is CASSFGDRDTDTQYF. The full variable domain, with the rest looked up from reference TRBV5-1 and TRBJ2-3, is KAGVTQTPRYLIKTRGQQVTLSCSPISGHRSVSWYQQTPGQGLQFLFEYFSETQRNKGNFPGRFSGRQFSNSRSEMNVSTLELGDSALYLCASSFGDRDTDTQYFGPGTRLTVL.

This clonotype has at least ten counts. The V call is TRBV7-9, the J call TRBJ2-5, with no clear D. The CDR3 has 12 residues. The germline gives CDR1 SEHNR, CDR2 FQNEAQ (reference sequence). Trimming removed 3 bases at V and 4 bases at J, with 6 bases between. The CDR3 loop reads CASSFLRETQYF. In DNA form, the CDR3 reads TGTGCCAGCAGCTTTTTAAGAGAGACCCAGTACTTC.

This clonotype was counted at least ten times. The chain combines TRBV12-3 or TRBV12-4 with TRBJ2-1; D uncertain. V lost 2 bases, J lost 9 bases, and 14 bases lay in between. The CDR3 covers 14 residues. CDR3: CASSLSRARSEQFF. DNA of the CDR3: TGTGCCAGCAGTTTATCTCGGGCCCGCAGTGAGCAGTTCTTC.

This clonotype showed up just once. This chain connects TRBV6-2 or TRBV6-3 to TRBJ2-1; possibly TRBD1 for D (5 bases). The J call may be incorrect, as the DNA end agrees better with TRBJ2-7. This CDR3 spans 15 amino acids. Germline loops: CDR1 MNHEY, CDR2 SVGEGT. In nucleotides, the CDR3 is TGTGCCAGCAGAGCCCTTGGGGCCGTGTCCTACGAGCAGTACTTC. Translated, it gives CASRALGAVSYEQYF.